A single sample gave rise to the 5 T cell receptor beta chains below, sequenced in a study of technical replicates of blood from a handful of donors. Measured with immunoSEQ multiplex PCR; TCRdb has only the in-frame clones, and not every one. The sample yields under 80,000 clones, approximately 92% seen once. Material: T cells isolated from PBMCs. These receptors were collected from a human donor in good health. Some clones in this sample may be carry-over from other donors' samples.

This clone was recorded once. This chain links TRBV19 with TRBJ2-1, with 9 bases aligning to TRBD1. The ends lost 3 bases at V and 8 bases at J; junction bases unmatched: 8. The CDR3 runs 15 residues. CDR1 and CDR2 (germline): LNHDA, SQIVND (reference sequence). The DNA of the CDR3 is TGTGCCAGTAGTATTGGGACAGGGTGGCCCGATGAGCAGTTCTTC. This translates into CASSIGTGWPDEQFF.

In nucleotides, the CDR3 is TGTGCCAGCAGCCAAGTAGCGAGAGGGAATCAGCCCCAGCATTTT. It encodes CASSQVARGNQPQHF. The chain uses TRBV4-2 and TRBJ1-5, with D unclear. This CDR3 region has 15 residues. Between the trimmed V and J ends, which lost 1 base and 4 bases, there was a span of 11 bases. Germline V CDR1 and CDR2: LGHNA, YNFKEQ.

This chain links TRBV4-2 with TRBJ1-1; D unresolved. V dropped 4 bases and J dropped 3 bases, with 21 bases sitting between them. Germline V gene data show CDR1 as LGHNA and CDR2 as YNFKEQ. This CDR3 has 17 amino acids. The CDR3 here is CASSPNGGVSWDTEAFF. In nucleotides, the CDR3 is TGTGCCAGCAGCCCAAATGGCGGGGTCAGCTGGGACACTGAAGCTTTCTTT.

In nucleotides, the CDR3 is TGTGCCAGCAGCGGGACTTCTCAACGGGGCGAGCAGTACTTC. It codes for CASSGTSQRGEQYF. The V and J genes are TRBV2 and TRBJ2-7; perhaps TRBD2 as D (6 bases). V dropped 6 bases and J dropped 6 bases, with 18 bases sitting between them. This CDR3 is built from 14 residues. Germline V lookup: CDR1 SNHLY, CDR2 FYNNEI.

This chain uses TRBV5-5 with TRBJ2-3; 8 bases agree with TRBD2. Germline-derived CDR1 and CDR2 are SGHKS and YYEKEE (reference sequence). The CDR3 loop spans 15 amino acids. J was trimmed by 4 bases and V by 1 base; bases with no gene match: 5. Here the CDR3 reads CASSLRLAGPDTQYF. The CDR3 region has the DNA TGTGCCAGCAGCTTGCGTCTAGCGGGCCCAGATACGCAGTATTTT.